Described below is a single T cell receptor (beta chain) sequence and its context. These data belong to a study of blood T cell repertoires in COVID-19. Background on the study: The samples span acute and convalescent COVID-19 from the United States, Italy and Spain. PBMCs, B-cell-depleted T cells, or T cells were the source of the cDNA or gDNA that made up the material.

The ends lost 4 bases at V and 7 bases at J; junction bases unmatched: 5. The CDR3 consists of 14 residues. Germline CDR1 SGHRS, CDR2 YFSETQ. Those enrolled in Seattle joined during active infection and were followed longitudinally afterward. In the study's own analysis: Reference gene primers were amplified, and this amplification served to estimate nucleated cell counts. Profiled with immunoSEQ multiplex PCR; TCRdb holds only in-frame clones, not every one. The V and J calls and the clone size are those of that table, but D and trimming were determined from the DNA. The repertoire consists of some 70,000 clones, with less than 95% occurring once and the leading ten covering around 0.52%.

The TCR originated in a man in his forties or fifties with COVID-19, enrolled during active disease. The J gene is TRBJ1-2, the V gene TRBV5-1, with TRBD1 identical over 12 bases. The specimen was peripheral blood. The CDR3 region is CASSQGTGGFGYTF. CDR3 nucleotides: TGCGCCAGCAGCCAAGGGACAGGGGGCTTTGGCTACACCTTC.